This T cell receptor (beta chain) was found in a study of Ad26.COV2.S vaccination and SARS-CoV-2 variants. The CDR3 is made up of 13 amino acids. Looked up from germline, CDR1 is MNHEY and CDR2 is SMNVEV (reference sequence). V was clipped by 6 bases and J by 6 bases, with 13 bases between them. Treatment indicated: over 15 received Ad26.COV2.S at low or high dose, single or two shots; a few received placebo; per-sample allocation not given. On day 63 after the first injection, vaccine and placebo recipients gave samples. The assay was immunoSEQ multiplex PCR, and TCRdb's table has in-frame clones only and misses some. The table shows 400,000 to 450,000 clones, with roughly 91% occurring only once.

This sequence joins TRBV27 and TRBJ2-3, with D perhaps being TRBD1 or TRBD2 (5 bases each). Sequences were derived from peripheral blood, sampled in a trial of Ad26.COV2.S vaccine versus placebo. The sequence derives from a person aged 18-65 years who received the Ad26.COV2.S COVID-19 vaccine or a placebo. As DNA, the CDR3 is TGTGCCAGCAGCTTAACTTGGGGGGATACGCAGTATTTT. Amino acid sequence: CASSLTWGDTQYF.